A selection of T cell receptor beta chains follows, all from one sample in a study of shared clonotypes between healthy human individuals. Libraries were prepared by immunoSEQ multiplex PCR; TCRdb keeps only in-frame clonotypes and omits some of them. The data show about 2.3 million clones, roughly 92% seen once. The sequenced material came from naive CD4+ T cells from PBMCs. These receptor sequences come from a man aged 18 to 29 in good health. Some clones in this sample may be carry-over from other donors' samples. Each CDR3 is given without its conserved first and last residue. Each record gives: J gene, V gene, CDR3 protein.

j_call: TRBJ2-4
v_call: TRBV19
cdr3_aa: ASSIIGAKNIQY

j_call: TRBJ2-7
v_call: TRBV19
cdr3_aa: ASSVFGQGNSEQY

j_call: TRBJ2-5
v_call: TRBV5-1
cdr3_aa: ASSNGLGKETQY

j_call: TRBJ2-7
v_call: TRBV6-6
cdr3_aa: ASSKGTSGSYEQY

j_call: TRBJ2-7
v_call: TRBV27
cdr3_aa: ASSLRIGSEQY

j_call: TRBJ2-1
v_call: TRBV28
cdr3_aa: ASSRSRPPGNEQF

j_call: TRBJ2-7
v_call: TRBV5-1
cdr3_aa: ASSLVSGPYEQY

j_call: TRBJ1-1
v_call: TRBV5-1
cdr3_aa: ASSPGGVKGTEAF

j_call: TRBJ1-6
v_call: TRBV30
cdr3_aa: AWSDTGTTPLH

j_call: TRBJ1-1
v_call: TRBV6-5
cdr3_aa: ASKVQESNTEAF

j_call: TRBJ2-5
v_call: TRBV2
cdr3_aa: ASSELTRRETQY

j_call: TRBJ1-2
v_call: TRBV5-1
cdr3_aa: ASSLDPGSMSGYT

j_call: TRBJ2-6
v_call: TRBV5-6
cdr3_aa: ASSVGSSGANVLT

j_call: TRBJ2-3
v_call: TRBV5-1
cdr3_aa: ASSLEIAGGFGDTQY

j_call: TRBJ1-2
v_call: TRBV7-2
cdr3_aa: ASSLLADGYT

j_call: TRBJ2-7
v_call: TRBV19
cdr3_aa: ASSLRDRTREQY

j_call: TRBJ2-7
v_call: TRBV18
cdr3_aa: ASSPSGLAATYEQY

j_call: TRBJ1-2
v_call: TRBV20-1
cdr3_aa: SASDSYGYT

j_call: TRBJ1-4
v_call: TRBV9
cdr3_aa: ASSVTPTRGEKLF

j_call: TRBJ2-1
v_call: TRBV29-1
cdr3_aa: SVERLAGDSPQF

j_call: TRBJ1-3
v_call: TRBV7-9
cdr3_aa: ASRQSSGNTIY

j_call: TRBJ1-5
v_call: TRBV5-1
cdr3_aa: ASSLMTGADQPQH

j_call: TRBJ1-5
v_call: TRBV7-2
cdr3_aa: ASSRDSNQPQH

j_call: TRBJ2-4
v_call: TRBV28
cdr3_aa: ASSFQAGVGAKNIQY

j_call: TRBJ1-4
v_call: TRBV28
cdr3_aa: AIAGREKLF

j_call: TRBJ2-7
v_call: TRBV5-1
cdr3_aa: ASSLGPRSHEQY

j_call: TRBJ1-2
v_call: TRBV7-2
cdr3_aa: ASRQGGGEGYT

j_call: TRBJ1-2
v_call: TRBV19
cdr3_aa: ATNSDYGYT

j_call: TRBJ2-5
v_call: TRBV5-1
cdr3_aa: ASSPGSGTQETQY

j_call: TRBJ1-1
v_call: TRBV19
cdr3_aa: ASSPINRGRNTEAF

j_call: TRBJ2-7
v_call: TRBV6-1
cdr3_aa: ASSPGPYEQY

j_call: TRBJ2-3
v_call: TRBV5-6
cdr3_aa: ASGYPPLAVRQSTDTQY

j_call: TRBJ1-2
v_call: TRBV19
cdr3_aa: ASSIGRGGYGYT

j_call: TRBJ2-3
v_call: TRBV5-6
cdr3_aa: ASSLLLTESDTQY

j_call: TRBJ2-3
v_call: TRBV7-3
cdr3_aa: ASSLVGFTDTQY

j_call: TRBJ2-1
v_call: TRBV11-2
cdr3_aa: ASSLGPGTSGYNEQF

j_call: TRBJ1-4
v_call: TRBV30
cdr3_aa: AWSVPGQGQFATNEKLF

j_call: TRBJ2-7
v_call: TRBV5-1
cdr3_aa: ASSLKGTGYDEQY

j_call: TRBJ2-5
v_call: TRBV28
cdr3_aa: ASRPLDRVETQY

j_call: TRBJ2-7
v_call: TRBV27
cdr3_aa: ASSRSGTGPYEQY

j_call: TRBJ2-2
v_call: TRBV27
cdr3_aa: ASSFEQGFRSNTGELF

j_call: TRBJ2-1
v_call: TRBV18
cdr3_aa: ASSPYVGEYEQF

j_call: TRBJ2-5
v_call: TRBV18
cdr3_aa: ASSPTTGQGGETQY

j_call: TRBJ2-7
v_call: TRBV4-1
cdr3_aa: ASSPGQGGYEQY

j_call: TRBJ1-3
v_call: TRBV5-1
cdr3_aa: ASSLDGYSGNTIY

j_call: TRBJ2-4
v_call: TRBV29-1
cdr3_aa: SQCVAKNIQY

j_call: TRBJ2-2
v_call: TRBV5-6
cdr3_aa: ASSLLEGEGIPGELF

j_call: TRBJ1-1
v_call: TRBV27
cdr3_aa: ASSASLHRAGSTEAF

j_call: TRBJ1-2
v_call: TRBV5-1
cdr3_aa: ASSPVGQGDGYT

j_call: TRBJ2-5
v_call: TRBV10-1
cdr3_aa: ASSDSGLAGGFETQY

j_call: TRBJ1-2
v_call: TRBV18
cdr3_aa: ASSPSKVGWGGYGYT

j_call: TRBJ1-2
v_call: TRBV6-1
cdr3_aa: ASSGGQGTYGYT